The next 21 T cell receptor beta chains were all read from a single sample in a study of blood T cell repertoires in COVID-19. TCRdb's copy holds only in-frame clones and misses some; the assay was immunoSEQ multiplex PCR. This sample has fewer than 60,000 clones, with around 87% found just once. The sample comprised peripheral blood. These receptors were obtained from an older woman with COVID-19, enrolled during active disease.

V usage is TRBV9 and J usage is TRBJ2-1; 9 nucleotides match TRBD2. J lost 8 bases, V lost 4 bases, and 13 bases had no gene match. Per the germline V gene, CDR1 is SGDLS and CDR2 is YYNGEE. This CDR3 is built from 16 residues. The DNA for the CDR3 is TGTGCCAGCAGCCCAATCATAGCGGGAGTCATGCATGAGCAGTTCTTC. Its translation is CASSPIIAGVMHEQFF.

V and J are TRBV13 and TRBJ2-2, with D possibly being TRBD2 (7 bases). The length of the CDR3 is 17 residues. Between the trimmed V and J ends, which lost 2 bases and 6 bases, there was a span of 19 bases. Looked up from germline, CDR1 is PRHDT and CDR2 is FYEKMQ (reference sequence). CDR3 residues: CASSLWGGGRASGELFF. CDR3 DNA: TGTGCCAGCAGCTTATGGGGGGGCGGGAGAGCCTCCGGGGAGCTGTTTTTT.

The CDR3 protein is CASSLVAVGPVVSGANVLTF. The CDR3 DNA reads TGTGCCAGCAGCTTAGTCGCGGTTGGCCCCGTCGTTTCTGGGGCCAACGTCCTGACTTTC. This sequence joins TRBV7-8 and TRBJ2-6, with no clear D. V was pared by 1 base and J by 1 base, with 20 bases between. The CDR3 spans 20 residues. Germline lookup yields CDR1 SGHVS and CDR2 FQNEAQ.

The chain joins TRBV24-1 to TRBJ1-2; D may be TRBD1 (5 bases). This CDR3 comprises 14 residues. In germline, CDR1 is KGHDR, CDR2 SFDVKD. Trimming stripped 4 bases from V and 1 base from J, with 9 bases between. This CDR3 is CATSDPGLNYGYTF. CDR3 nucleotide sequence: TGTGCCACCAGTGACCCGGGACTTAACTATGGCTACACCTTC.

The J gene is TRBJ2-1, the V gene TRBV4-2, with 8 nucleotides matching TRBD2. With 1 base clipped from V and 5 bases from J, the junction kept 4 bases outside the gene matches. Germline-derived CDR1 and CDR2 are LGHNA and YNFKEQ. The CDR3 loop spans 15 amino acids. CDR3 nucleotide sequence: TGTGCCAGCAGCCAAGCGTCCGGGGGGGACAATGAGCAGTTCTTC. Translated: CASSQASGGDNEQFF.

The rearrangement joins TRBV18 to TRBJ1-3; D is undetermined. Trimming cost V 6 bases and J 2 bases, with 14 bases left between them. The length of the CDR3 is 15 residues. The germline CDR1 and CDR2 sequences are KGHSH and LQKENI. CDR3 in amino acids: CASSTQRAAGNTIYF. CDR3 in DNA: TGTGCCAGCTCCACGCAGCGGGCAGCTGGAAACACCATATATTTT.

The chain couples TRBV28 to TRBJ2-1; the D is unclear. Deletions cut 1 base from V and 13 bases from J, with 14 bases between. The CDR3 runs 13 residues. The germline CDR1 and CDR2 sequences are MDHEN and SYDVKM. The CDR3 region is CASSLYRSHSQFF. CDR3 coding DNA: TGTGCCAGCAGTTTATACAGATCCCACTCCCAGTTCTTC.

In DNA form, the CDR3 reads TGTGCCATCAGTGCGGCGGGGGCGGATCAGCCCCAGCATTTT. It is translated as CAISAAGADQPQHF. The V and J genes are TRBV10-3 and TRBJ1-5; weak D call: TRBD1 (6 bases). Deletions cut 4 bases from V and 5 bases from J, with 12 bases between. Germline V gives CDR1 ENHRY, CDR2 SYGVKD. CDR3 size: 14 residues.

The rearrangement uses TRBV27 and TRBJ2-1; the D gene is possibly TRBD2 (6 bases). The V end was cut by 3 bases, the J end by 5 bases, with 14 bases between. Germline V CDR1 and CDR2: MNHEY, SMNVEV (reference sequence). The CDR3 contains 15 residues. The CDR3: CASSFHPPGDNEQFF. The CDR3, as DNA: TGTGCCAGCAGTTTCCACCCGCCGGGAGACAATGAGCAGTTCTTC.

V gene TRBV20-1 combines with J gene TRBJ1-1; D not certain. CDR1 and CDR2 (germline): DFQATT, SNEGSKA (reference sequence). The CDR3 sequence is 11 residues long. V was clipped by 5 bases and J by 11 bases, with 15 bases between them. CDR3 amino acids: CSARKSSRAFF. The CDR3 DNA reads as TGCAGTGCTCGTAAGTCCTCGAGGGCTTTCTTT.

This clone occurred once. This sequence joins TRBV5-1 and TRBJ2-7; 7 nucleotides agree with TRBD2. Germline V gene data show CDR1 as SGHRS and CDR2 as YFSETQ. Trimming took 2 bases from V and 4 from J; bases not matched to a gene: 6. The CDR3 is 14 residues long. CDR3 sequence: CASSLSPSGYEQYF. The CDR3 DNA follows: TGCGCCAGCAGCTTATCGCCTAGCGGATACGAGCAGTACTTC.

The chain uses TRBV27 and TRBJ2-7; tentatively, D is TRBD1 (8 bases). The CDR3 is 16 amino acids. Between the trimmed V and J ends, which lost 6 bases and 4 bases, there was a span of 22 bases. From germline, CDR1 is MNHEY and CDR2 SMNVEV (reference sequence). The CDR3 region has the DNA TGTGCCAGCAGACGCAGCGGAAAACAGGGGGGGTACGAGCAGTACTTC. Translating gives CASRRSGKQGGYEQYF.

The rearrangement uses TRBV6-1 and TRBJ2-1; the match to TRBD2 covers 10 bases. V shed 2 bases, J shed 4 bases, and the junction held 2 bases outside the gene matches. CDR1 and CDR2 from the germline V gene are MNHNS and SASEGT. There are 15 residues in the CDR3. The CDR3 nucleotides read TGTGCCAGCAGTGAATTAGCGGGGGGATACAATGAGCAGTTCTTC. Translation: CASSELAGGYNEQFF.

V is TRBV5-4 and J is TRBJ2-1; TRBD2 aligns across 10 bases. CDR3 length: 15 amino acids. Unmatched junction bases numbered 2, after V lost 0 bases and J lost 5 bases. Germline V gives CDR1 SGHNT, CDR2 YYREEE (reference sequence). The CDR3 spells CASSLGTSGDNEQFF. The DNA for the CDR3 is TGTGCCAGCAGCTTGGGGACTAGCGGAGACAATGAGCAGTTCTTC.

The J gene is TRBJ2-1, the V gene TRBV28; 9 bases fit TRBD1. V lost 3 bases to trimming and J lost 4 bases; unmatched junction nucleotides: 22. The V gene's germline CDR1 is MDHEN and CDR2 SYDVKM. The CDR3 is made up of 21 amino acids. Here the CDR3 DNA reads TGTGCCAGCAGTTTGCAGAAACTTGATCCGGGACAGGGAAGACGGTACAATGAGCAGTTCTTC. Translating gives CASSLQKLDPGQGRRYNEQFF.

V is TRBV5-8 and J is TRBJ2-5; 16 nucleotides match TRBD2. Losses at the gene ends were 4 bases for V and 5 bases for J; bases not matched to a gene: 5. Germline V gene data show CDR1 as SGHTS and CDR2 as YDEGEE. There are 16 residues in the CDR3. CDR3 bases: TGTGCCAGCAGCAAGGGACTAGCGGGAGGGTTCGAGACCCAGTACTTC. The encoded protein is CASSKGLAGGFETQYF.

The chain is built from TRBV6-5 and TRBJ2-7; 11 bases are shared with TRBD2. Germline CDR1 is MNHEY and CDR2 is SVGAGI. V lost 5 bases and J lost 4; bases outside the gene matches: 7. The length of the CDR3 is 15 residues. DNA for the CDR3: TGTGCCAGCAGTCGACCGGGACTAGCGGATTACGAGCAGTACTTC. Amino acid sequence: CASSRPGLADYEQYF.

This clone was counted a single time. This chain links TRBV29-1 with TRBJ2-3; TRBD1 might be the D (6 bases). Germline V gene lookup returns CDR1 SQVTM and CDR2 ANQGSEA. Trimming removed 3 bases from V and 0 bases from J, with 19 bases in between. The CDR3 spans 17 residues. The CDR3 DNA sequence: TGCAGCGTTGATGGGACACCGGGACCCGGTAGCACAGATACGCAGTATTTT. Its protein is CSVDGTPGPGSTDTQYF.

CDR3 sequence: CASSEGGDSSYEQYF. CDR3 sequence (DNA): TGTGCCAGCAGTGAAGGAGGGGACAGCTCCTACGAGCAGTACTTC. This sequence joins TRBV6-1 and TRBJ2-7, with 7 nucleotides matching TRBD1. The germline V gene has CDR1 MNHNS and CDR2 SASEGT. This CDR3 is built from 15 residues. Trimming removed 1 base from V and 0 bases from J; junction bases left unmatched: 3.

This chain connects TRBV5-6 to TRBJ1-5; 7 bases are shared with TRBD1. Germline V gives CDR1 SGHDT, CDR2 YYEEEE. CDR3 length equals 15 residues. V trimming: 3 bases; J trimming: 7 bases; junction bases outside the gene matches: 10. CDR3 protein: CASSSGQARGQPQHF. The CDR3 nucleotides read TGTGCCAGCAGCTCTGGACAGGCACGGGGACAGCCCCAGCATTTT.

The V and J genes are TRBV6-5 and TRBJ1-6; D is uncertain. This CDR3 is 12 amino acids long. V was clipped by 8 bases and J by 8 bases, with 10 bases between them. CDR1 is MNHEY and CDR2 is SVGAGI in the germline V gene. DNA of the CDR3: TGTGCCAGCCGGCAGGCTGATTCACCCCTCCACTTT. Its translation: CASRQADSPLHF.